In its sample, the clone carrying this T cell receptor beta chain was seen a few times. Molecular barcoded adaptors covering alpha/delta and beta/gamma chains were used on roughly 400 ng RNA. Each CDR3 protein gets one entry after TCRdb re-called the reads with MiXCR. The table lists over 45,000 distinct CDR3 sequences, 20% to 25% of them singletons, with approximately 18% in the top ten. This specimen comes from a study of read filtering for tumor transcriptome and immune sequencing. Study context: Among patients, 17 to 20 were male and 14 female, aged about 40 to 90 (mean around 66).

Trimming removed 2 bases from V and 3 bases from J; junction bases left unmatched: 4. This CDR3 region has 15 residues. The germline V gene encodes CDR1 SGHTA and CDR2 FQGTGA. This TCR derives from a donor aged 40 or over with multiple myeloma. The rearrangement joins TRBV7-3 to TRBJ2-7; TRBD1 matches 10 bases. Input material: a population of CD138-negative cells sorted from bone marrow. The CDR3: CASSLAGTGVYEQYF. CDR3 coding DNA: TGTGCCAGCAGCTTAGCAGGGACAGGGGTCTACGAGCAGTACTTC.